This entry lists 25 T cell receptor beta chains sequenced from one sample in a study of T cells in Graves' hyperthyroidism and ophthalmopathy. RNA transcripts served as the template for amplifying TCR beta CDR3 regions. TCR CDR3 underwent first-round RT-PCR with the HTBI primer set. Using its own MiXCR run on the multiplex PCR reads, TCRdb lists one record per CDR3 protein. Of about 660,000 distinct CDR3 sequences listed, over 40% were seen once; the top ten hold less than 9.5%. Sample: peripheral blood or thyroid tissue (not recorded which). The origin of the receptors is an adult man with Graves' disease, either hyperthyroidism or ophthalmopathy (not recorded which).

This clonotype was seen only a few times. The rearrangement links TRBV29-1 to TRBJ1-4, with D hard to call. The CDR3 contains 12 residues. V gave up 4 bases and J gave up 2 bases, with 5 bases separating them. Germline V gene data show CDR1 as SQVTM and CDR2 as ANQGSEA. In DNA form, the CDR3 reads TGCAGCGTTGGTGGGACTAATGAAAAACTGTTTTTT. Translation: CSVGGTNEKLFF.

This clonotype was picked up a small number of times. V and J are TRBV19 and TRBJ1-4; TRBD1 matches 10 bases. The CDR3 spans 15 residues. Germline V CDR1 and CDR2: LNHDA, SQIVND (reference sequence). The V gene end was trimmed by 5 bases and the J gene end by 5 bases; junction bases not matched to a gene: 5. The CDR3 here is CASSPGQGVNEKLFF. The CDR3 DNA reads TGTGCCAGTAGTCCCGGACAGGGGGTAAATGAAAAACTGTTTTTT.

This clonotype was counted only a few times. This chain links TRBV28 with TRBJ1-5; possibly TRBD1 for D (6 bases). The CDR3 totals 16 residues. Germline-derived CDR1 and CDR2 are MDHEN and SYDVKM. The V gene lost 5 bases and the J gene lost 6 bases, with 20 bases spanning the gap. This chain's CDR3 is CASSLGGQGSLQPQHF. CDR3 DNA sequence: TGTGCCAGCAGTCTCGGCGGGCAGGGGTCCCTTCAGCCCCAGCATTTT.

Details on this clonotype: This could be a read error, since a much larger clone is one nucleotide away. V and J are TRBV7-2 and TRBJ1-6; no firm D call. The V end lost 6 bases, the J end lost 11 bases, and 20 bases lay between the germline ends. The CDR3 covers 15 residues. Germline assignment: CDR1 SGHTA and CDR2 FQGNSA. The CDR3 DNA reads as TGTGCCAGCAGTTTCCACCTCCCCGGCAGGCCACCCCTCCACTTT. The encoded protein is CASSFHLPGRPPLHF.

Ten or more counts support this clonotype. The chain carries TRBV7-9 and TRBJ2-5; no clear D gene. The CDR3 contains 12 residues. V lost 5 bases to trimming and J lost 5 bases, with 9 bases between them. The germline V gene encodes CDR1 SEHNR and CDR2 FQNEAQ (reference sequence). This chain's CDR3 is CASSHPEETQYF. CDR3 in DNA: TGTGCCAGCAGCCATCCAGAGGAGACCCAGTACTTC.

CDR3 amino acids: CASKGGKGGDQETQYF. CDR3 nucleotides: TGTGCCTCCAAGGGGGGGAAAGGCGGGGACCAAGAGACCCAGTACTTC. The gene calls are TRBV10-3 and TRBJ2-5; maybe TRBD2 (7 bases). Germline V gene lookup returns CDR1 ENHRY and CDR2 SYGVKD. V was cut by 11 bases and J by 0 bases, with 22 bases left in between. The CDR3 has 16 residues.

This clonotype was counted ten times or more. This sequence joins TRBV19 and TRBJ2-7, with 9 bases fitting TRBD2. The germline V gene encodes CDR1 LNHDA and CDR2 SQIVND (reference sequence). CDR3 length: 14 amino acids. Trimming removed 3 bases from V and 3 bases from J; junction bases left unmatched: 3. CDR3 in amino acids: CASSIGLAFYEQYF. The CDR3 DNA follows: TGTGCCAGTAGTATTGGACTAGCGTTCTACGAGCAGTACTTC.

The table lists this clonotype with many counts. This chain connects TRBV24-1 to TRBJ1-2; D gene unclear. The CDR3 runs to 12 residues. The germline V gene has CDR1 KGHDR and CDR2 SFDVKD. Between the trimmed V and J ends, which lost 9 bases and 2 bases, there was a span of 9 bases. The DNA of the CDR3 is TGTGCCACCTGGACCGTGAACTATGGCTACACCTTC. Residues: CATWTVNYGYTF.

This clonotype was detected ten times or more. This rearrangement joins TRBV7-9 to TRBJ2-7; D uncertain. V was shortened by 5 bases and J by 0 bases, with 2 bases between the two germline ends. This CDR3 contains 11 residues. CDR1 is SEHNR, CDR2 FQNEAQ, per germline (reference sequence). CDR3 region: CASSPSYEQYF. The CDR3 DNA follows: TGTGCCAGCAGCCCCTCCTACGAGCAGTACTTC.

The rearrangement uses TRBV29-1 and TRBJ1-2, with D hard to call. In germline, CDR1 is SQVTM, CDR2 ANQGSEA. The CDR3 spans 10 residues. V lost 8 bases to trimming and J lost 6 bases, with 10 bases between them. The DNA of the CDR3 is TGCAGCTTGGGCCCAGATGGCTACACCTTC. Its translation: CSLGPDGYTF.

In this sample, this clonotype turned up a few times. The chain combines TRBV7-3 with TRBJ2-7; TRBD2 aligns across 11 bases. J was trimmed by 2 bases and V by 0 bases; bases with no gene match: 0. The CDR3 totals 15 residues. CDR1 SGHTA and CDR2 FQGTGA come from the germline V gene. The DNA for the CDR3 is TGTGCCAGCAGCTTAACTAGCGGGGGGGCCTACGAGCAGTACTTC. The encoded protein is CASSLTSGGAYEQYF.

This clonotype occurred many times. The CDR3 is CASSLAVDEKLFF. CDR3 nucleotides: TGTGCCAGCAGCTTAGCGGTGGATGAAAAACTGTTTTTT. The chain has TRBV7-9 and TRBJ1-4; no clear D. Germline loops: CDR1 SEHNR, CDR2 FQNEAQ (reference sequence). CDR3 size: 13 residues. V was clipped by 0 bases and J by 6 bases, with 5 bases between them.

The chain recombines TRBV6-5 with TRBJ2-2; the match to TRBD1 covers 7 bases. This CDR3 spans 14 amino acids. V lost 2 bases and J lost 8; bases outside the gene matches: 5. The germline V gene has CDR1 MNHEY and CDR2 SVGAGI. As DNA, the CDR3 is TGTGCCAGCAGTTACACGACAGGGTCGGGGGAGCTGTTTTTT. It encodes CASSYTTGSGELFF.

In this sample, this clonotype turned up many times. The chain has TRBV5-1 and TRBJ1-1; D perhaps matches TRBD1 (5 bases). V lost 4 bases and J lost 1, with 8 bases in between. There are 13 residues in the CDR3. From germline, CDR1 is SGHRS and CDR2 YFSETQ. CDR3 bases: TGCGCCAGCAGCGTGACAGAGAACACTGAAGCTTTCTTT. Amino acid sequence: CASSVTENTEAFF.

Regarding this clonotype: The conserved final phenylalanine or tryptophan is absent from the CDR3, which likely points to a read error. This sequence joins TRBV2 and TRBJ1-1; D uncertain. CDR3 length: 14 amino acids. The V and J ends lost 5 bases and 4 bases respectively, with 14 bases between them. Germline-derived CDR1 and CDR2 are SNHLY and FYNNEI. The CDR3 DNA follows: TGTGCCAGCAGTTTAGGCTGGGCCGCCACTGAAGCTTTCCTT. Translation gives CASSLGWAATEAFL.

The table lists this clonotype with a few counts. The rearrangement links TRBV4-1 to TRBJ2-7; unclear D gene. The germline gives CDR1 MGHRA, CDR2 YSYEKL. This CDR3 is built from 14 residues. Trimming took 2 bases from V and 2 from J, leaving 10 bases between them. Here the CDR3 reads CASSQSQATYEQYF. CDR3 nucleotides: TGCGCCAGCAGCCAAAGCCAGGCAACCTACGAGCAGTACTTC.

This clonotype has ten or more counts. The chain combines TRBV9 with TRBJ1-3, with D hard to call. In germline, CDR1 is SGDLS, CDR2 YYNGEE. V was cut by 3 bases and J by 0 bases, with 13 bases left in between. The CDR3 contains 16 residues. The CDR3 coding sequence is TGTGCCAGCAGCGCCCCTCGGACGGACTCTGGAAACACCATATATTTT. It yields the protein CASSAPRTDSGNTIYF.

V is TRBV14 and J is TRBJ1-2; D may be TRBD1 (5 bases). This CDR3 is built from 15 residues. CDR1 SGHDN and CDR2 FVKESK come from the germline V gene. Trimming stripped 1 base from V and 4 bases from J, with 13 bases between. For the CDR3, the DNA is TGTGCCAGCAGCCAAGTCGACAGTGCCATCTATGGCTACACCTTC. Translated: CASSQVDSAIYGYTF.

In this sample, this clonotype turned up a few times. The rearrangement links TRBV7-8 to TRBJ1-4, with a weak D call TRBD1 (6 bases). This CDR3 is 15 amino acids long. Trimming stripped 1 base from V and 7 bases from J, with 13 bases between. Looked up from germline, CDR1 is SGHVS and CDR2 is FQNEAQ. Here the CDR3 DNA reads TGTGCCAGCAGCTTAGGGGGGGCGCGCGGTGAAAAACTGTTTTTT. Protein: CASSLGGARGEKLFF.

This clonotype was recorded many times. The V gene is TRBV29-1, the J gene TRBJ1-2, with TRBD1 identical over 7 bases. The CDR3 covers 13 residues. V shed 5 bases, J shed 0 bases, and the junction held 3 bases outside the gene matches. Germline V gene sequence: CDR1 SQVTM, CDR2 ANQGSEA. This chain's CDR3 is CSVLQGANYGYTF. As DNA, the CDR3 is TGCAGCGTTCTGCAGGGGGCTAACTATGGCTACACCTTC.

This clonotype came up a few times. The CDR3 spells CSVPRSPSSPAFF. The CDR3 bases are TGCAGTGTACCGAGGAGCCCTTCCAGTCCCGCTTTCTTT. The chain couples TRBV20-1 to TRBJ1-1; D unclear. The CDR3 runs 13 residues. Germline V gene data show CDR1 as DFQATT and CDR2 as SNEGSKA (reference sequence). V was pared by 7 bases and J by 11 bases, with 23 bases between.

The V and J genes are TRBV20-1 and TRBJ1-1, with D perhaps TRBD1 (6 bases). This CDR3 is built from 16 residues. The germline V gene encodes CDR1 DFQATT and CDR2 SNEGSKA (reference sequence). The V end lost 0 bases, the J end lost 1 base, and 15 bases lay between the germline ends. The CDR3 is CSARDPGQGQNTEAFF. CDR3 nucleotides: TGCAGTGCTAGAGACCCGGGGCAGGGGCAGAACACTGAAGCTTTCTTT.

This clonotype was detected a few times. The V call is TRBV9, the J call TRBJ1-1; no reliable D call. The CDR3 totals 13 residues. V was trimmed by 0 bases and J by 6 bases, leaving 9 bases between them. Germline CDR1 is SGDLS and CDR2 is YYNGEE. The CDR3 loop reads CASSVGAASEAFF. The CDR3 DNA is TGTGCCAGCAGCGTAGGGGCAGCATCTGAAGCTTTCTTT.

A few counts support this clonotype. V usage is TRBV28 and J usage is TRBJ1-1; D gene ambiguous. The germline V and J ends were trimmed by 4 bases and 3 bases, with 12 bases remaining between them. Germline V gives CDR1 MDHEN, CDR2 SYDVKM. This CDR3 is 14 amino acids long. CDR3 sequence reads: CASSSVSWDTEAFF. The CDR3 nucleotides are TGTGCCAGCAGTTCGGTAAGCTGGGACACTGAAGCTTTCTTT.

This clonotype was seen many times. V usage is TRBV10-3 and J usage is TRBJ1-5, with no clear D. The CDR3 has 16 residues. The germline V gene encodes CDR1 ENHRY and CDR2 SYGVKD. Between the trimmed V and J ends, which lost 2 bases and 0 bases, there was a span of 11 bases. CDR3 in amino acids: CAISEAADYSNQPQHF. CDR3 nucleotides: TGTGCCATCAGTGAGGCGGCAGATTATAGCAATCAGCCCCAGCATTTT.